The rows below give T cell receptor beta chains drawn from one sample of a study of T cell responses to AZD1222 COVID-19 vaccine. Generated by immunoSEQ multiplex PCR, the TCRdb table keeps only in-frame clones and is missing some. Of around 90,000 clones detected, about 90% appear once; the ten largest clones hold 4% to 6%. The specimen comprised peripheral blood, sampled on day 0 of MenACWY control vaccination. These receptors all stem from an adult in good health. The CDR3 runs from the conserved cysteine through the conserved F or W. The D gene is left open where the match is weak. Clone size is given for some rows only: seen once, a few or many times, or a class if the clone is expanded.

cdr3_aa: CASSHTPGVTEAFF
cdr3_nt: TGTGCCAGCAGCCATACCCCAGGGGTTACTGAAGCTTTCTTT
j_call: TRBJ1-1
v_call: TRBV4-2
d_call: NA
clone_size: few

cdr3_aa: CASSRVGTSGGNEQFF
cdr3_nt: TGTGCCAGCAGCCGAGTCGGGACTAGCGGGGGCAATGAGCAGTTCTTC
j_call: TRBJ2-1
v_call: TRBV4-2
d_call: TRBD2
clone_size: NA

cdr3_aa: CAISESTVVGTGELFF
cdr3_nt: TGTGCCATCAGTGAGTCAACGGTCGTGGGGACCGGGGAGCTGTTTTTT
j_call: TRBJ2-2
v_call: TRBV10-3
d_call: NA
clone_size: NA

cdr3_aa: CASSLSGQTDSNQPQHF
cdr3_nt: TGTGCCAGCAGCTTATCCGGCCAAACGGATAGCAATCAGCCCCAGCATTTT
j_call: TRBJ1-5
v_call: TRBV5-5
d_call: NA
clone_size: NA

cdr3_aa: CASSIVGAGGGAKTQYF
cdr3_nt: TGTGCCAGTAGTATCGTTGGGGCTGGTGGGGGGGCAAAGACCCAGTACTTC
j_call: TRBJ2-5
v_call: TRBV19
d_call: NA
clone_size: NA

cdr3_aa: CASSLSQGSNQPQHF
cdr3_nt: TGTGCCAGCAGCTTGAGCCAGGGGAGCAATCAGCCCCAGCATTTT
j_call: TRBJ1-5
v_call: TRBV5-6
d_call: NA
clone_size: NA

cdr3_aa: CASSPGNRGPGNEQFF
cdr3_nt: TGTGCCAGCAGCCCCGGAAACAGGGGGCCGGGTAATGAGCAGTTCTTC
j_call: TRBJ2-1
v_call: TRBV5-1
d_call: TRBD1
clone_size: once

cdr3_aa: CASSALAGGPEETQYF
cdr3_nt: TGTGCCAGCAGCGCACTAGCGGGGGGGCCGGAAGAGACCCAGTACTTC
j_call: TRBJ2-5
v_call: TRBV9
d_call: TRBD2
clone_size: NA

cdr3_aa: CAGGGSHYNSPLHF
cdr3_nt: TGTGCCGGAGGAGGCAGTCACTATAATTCACCCCTCCACTTT
j_call: TRBJ1-6
v_call: TRBV28
d_call: NA
clone_size: NA

cdr3_aa: CASSFDRNYGYTF
cdr3_nt: TGCGCCAGCAGCTTTGACAGAAACTATGGCTACACCTTC
j_call: TRBJ1-2
v_call: TRBV5-1
d_call: NA
clone_size: once

cdr3_aa: CASSQEFPTDTQYF
cdr3_nt: TGTGCCAGCAGCCAAGAGTTTCCCACAGATACGCAGTATTTT
j_call: TRBJ2-3
v_call: TRBV14
d_call: NA
clone_size: NA

cdr3_aa: CASSLLGDTEAFF
cdr3_nt: TGTGCCAGCAGTTTATTGGGGGATACTGAAGCTTTCTTT
j_call: TRBJ1-1
v_call: TRBV28
d_call: NA
clone_size: NA

cdr3_aa: CASSYGFGLAGVSSYNEQFF
cdr3_nt: TGTGCCAGCAGTTACGGCTTTGGACTAGCGGGAGTCAGCTCCTACAATGAGCAGTTCTTC
j_call: TRBJ2-1
v_call: TRBV6-7
d_call: TRBD2
clone_size: NA

cdr3_aa: CASSEHRSKSQHF
cdr3_nt: TGTGCCAGCAGTGAACATAGGAGCAAGTCCCAGCATTTT
j_call: TRBJ1-5
v_call: TRBV6-1
d_call: NA
clone_size: NA

cdr3_aa: CASSLRRVDGYTF
cdr3_nt: TGTGCCAGCAGTTTACGCAGGGTAGATGGCTACACCTTC
j_call: TRBJ1-2
v_call: TRBV28
d_call: NA
clone_size: NA

cdr3_aa: CASSNRDRGNQPQHF
cdr3_nt: TGTGCCAGCAGTAACCGGGACAGGGGAAATCAGCCCCAGCATTTT
j_call: TRBJ1-5
v_call: TRBV28
d_call: TRBD1
clone_size: NA

cdr3_aa: CSAWSLTVMNTEAFF
cdr3_nt: TGCAGCGCCTGGAGTCTGACGGTGATGAACACTGAAGCTTTCTTT
j_call: TRBJ1-1
v_call: TRBV29-1
d_call: NA
clone_size: NA

cdr3_aa: CASSQEWF
cdr3_nt: TGTGCCAGCAGCCAAGAGTGGTTT
j_call: TRBJ1-1
v_call: TRBV4-2
d_call: NA
clone_size: NA

cdr3_aa: CASSSSMGGDTEAFF
cdr3_nt: TGTGCCAGCAGCTCGAGTATGGGGGGGGACACTGAAGCTTTCTTT
j_call: TRBJ1-1
v_call: TRBV7-2
d_call: NA
clone_size: NA

cdr3_aa: CASSLGRAYEQYF
cdr3_nt: TGTGCCAGCAGTTTAGGCAGGGCCTACGAGCAGTACTTC
j_call: TRBJ2-7
v_call: TRBV28
d_call: NA
clone_size: NA

cdr3_aa: CASTETRESSYEQYF
cdr3_nt: TGTGCCAGCACCGAAACCAGGGAGAGCTCCTACGAGCAGTACTTC
j_call: TRBJ2-7
v_call: TRBV7-2
d_call: NA
clone_size: NA

cdr3_aa: CASVPTTREKLFF
cdr3_nt: TGTGCCAGCGTCCCTACTACCCGAGAAAAACTGTTTTTT
j_call: TRBJ1-4
v_call: TRBV28
d_call: NA
clone_size: NA

cdr3_aa: CASSQGQPSGNTIYF
cdr3_nt: TGTGCCAGCAGCCAGGGACAGCCATCTGGAAACACCATATATTTT
j_call: TRBJ1-3
v_call: TRBV3-1/TRBV3-2
d_call: TRBD1
clone_size: NA

cdr3_aa: CASRLDSNYGYTF
cdr3_nt: TGTGCCAGCAGGCTGGACAGCAACTATGGCTACACCTTC
j_call: TRBJ1-2
v_call: TRBV6-5
d_call: NA
clone_size: NA

cdr3_aa: CASSLLAGGGTDTQYF
cdr3_nt: TGTGCCAGTAGCCTGCTAGCGGGGGGGGGCACAGATACGCAGTATTTT
j_call: TRBJ2-3
v_call: TRBV19
d_call: TRBD2
clone_size: NA

cdr3_aa: CASSQIISSYNSPLHF
cdr3_nt: TGTGCCAGCAGCCAGATCATAAGCTCCTATAATTCACCCCTCCACTTT
j_call: TRBJ1-6
v_call: TRBV4-2
d_call: NA
clone_size: once

cdr3_aa: CASSITGGYPNF
cdr3_nt: TGTGCCAGCAGTATAACAGGGGGCTATCCTAATTTT
j_call: TRBJ1-5
v_call: TRBV28
d_call: TRBD1
clone_size: NA